This TCR beta chain was sequenced in a study of CD8 T cells in ankylosing spondylitis. Regarding the study as a whole: It was reported that disease-linked clones were significantly enriched in matched ankylosing spondylitis synovial fluid. There was a TCR beta motif, made of roughly eight highly homologous variants, that appeared characteristic of ankylosing spondylitis blood.

As to this clonotype: Its matching antigen is unknown.

Per the germline V gene, CDR1 is DFQATT and CDR2 is SNEGSKA (reference sequence). The ends were cut back, 0 bases at V and 7 bases at J, with 12 bases in the middle. This CDR3 comprises 14 residues. Making the TCR beta libraries involved quantitative 5'-RACE with molecular barcodes. In TCRdb, the 5' RACE reads were re-called with MiXCR into one record per CDR3 protein. The sample lists about 440,000 distinct CDR3 sequences, roughly 15% seen once, with approximately 0.93% in the top ten. Sequenced sample: blood, either unsorted or a sorted T cell fraction (not recorded which). The TCR originated in a male donor with ankylosing spondylitis. The V gene is TRBV20-1, the J gene TRBJ1-4; tentatively, D is TRBD1 (5 bases). The CDR3 region is CSARERGRGEKLFF. CDR3 nucleotide sequence: TGCAGTGCTAGAGAGCGGGGAAGGGGTGAAAAACTGTTTTTT.